This T cell receptor (beta chain) is drawn from a study of cytomegalovirus exposure and HLA in healthy donors. General study points: A previous analysis found most TCR beta V segments productive roughly 87% or roughly 30% of the time. Analysis was performed later, and it showed HLA-associated TCR beta chains to be more clonally expanded than equally common others.

PCR amplification relied on 60 Vbeta primers (plus 13 Jbeta primers). TCRdb's copy holds only in-frame clones and misses some; the assay was immunoSEQ multiplex PCR. Here the sample spans some 200,000 clones, more than 80% being singletons. In germline, CDR1 is SGHDT, CDR2 YYEEEE. The CDR3 loop spans 15 amino acids. The ends lost 2 bases at V and 0 bases at J; junction bases unmatched: 3. The sample holds a few counts of this clone. Its antigen is still unknown. This sequence was found in a boy aged 5-17 years in good health and CMV-seronegative. The specimen sequenced was PBMCs. J is TRBJ1-1 and V is TRBV5-6; 8 bases fit TRBD1. This CDR3 reads CASSFMDRVNTEAFF. The CDR3 DNA follows: TGTGCCAGCAGCTTCATGGACAGGGTGAACACTGAAGCTTTCTTT.